The rows below give T cell receptor beta chains drawn from one sample of a study of CD8 T cells in ankylosing spondylitis. TCRdb re-analysed the 5' RACE reads in MiXCR, keeping a single row per CDR3 protein. Here the sample spans 350,000 or so distinct CDR3 sequences, 11% being singletons. Input material: blood, either unsorted or a sorted T cell fraction (not recorded which). The receptor source for this set is a female donor with ankylosing spondylitis or in good health (not recorded which). Each CDR3 is given with its conserved first and last residue. Each record gives: V gene, J gene, CDR3 protein.

V: TRBV6-1
J: TRBJ1-5
CDR3: CASSPGLGGQGPQHF

V: TRBV10-1
J: TRBJ2-7
CDR3: CASSTGTPPYEQYF

V: TRBV20-1
J: TRBJ2-5
CDR3: CSARDRVTGQETQYF

V: TRBV7-9
J: TRBJ2-1
CDR3: CASSFGTGGRTEQFF

V: TRBV24-1
J: TRBJ2-3
CDR3: CATSDQPGQGGDTQYF

V: TRBV20-1
J: TRBJ2-7
CDR3: CSARDSDRAASDYEQYF

V: TRBV5-8
J: TRBJ2-7
CDR3: CASTHLAGSTYEQYF

V: TRBV29-1
J: TRBJ1-5
CDR3: CSVGDGDQPQHF

V: TRBV7-8
J: TRBJ2-2
CDR3: CASSLTTGELFF

V: TRBV5-1
J: TRBJ2-7
CDR3: CASSPGLAGDYEQYF

V: TRBV5-8
J: TRBJ2-7
CDR3: CASSLGDSFYEQYF

V: TRBV10-1
J: TRBJ2-5
CDR3: CASSGGGLAEETQYF

V: TRBV7-2
J: TRBJ2-7
CDR3: CASSALAGSTYEQYF

V: TRBV20-1
J: TRBJ1-1
CDR3: CSARSSGRMNTEAFF

V: TRBV20-1
J: TRBJ2-2
CDR3: CSARDGLVDTGELFF

V: TRBV5-1
J: TRBJ2-5
CDR3: CASSQQETQYF

V: TRBV7-2
J: TRBJ2-5
CDR3: CASSLSKDETQSF

V: TRBV7-6
J: TRBJ2-1
CDR3: CASSLGLAHSYNEQFF